One and the same sample provided the 28 T cell receptor beta chains below, sequenced in a study of cytomegalovirus exposure and HLA in healthy donors. The PCR used 60 Vbeta and 13 Jbeta primers. Only in-frame clones appear in the TCRdb table, and some are missing; sequencing was by immunoSEQ multiplex PCR. The repertoire consists of 95,000 to 150,000 clones, with 80% to 90% occurring once and the leading ten covering about 3.7%. Sequences were obtained from PBMCs. The receptor set was obtained from a woman in her 40s in good health and CMV-seropositive.

Concerning this clone itself: A junction boundary mismatches the germline segment, possibly from a read error. The chain uses TRBV4-3 and TRBJ2-5; 7 bases line up with TRBD1. Germline V CDR1 and CDR2: LGHNA, YSLEER. This CDR3 is 16 amino acids long. The CDR3 DNA reads as TGCGCCAGCAGCCAAGATAACAGGGGCCGGGAAGAGGCCCAGTACTTC. This gives the protein CASSQDNRGREEAQYF.

The V and J genes are TRBV18 and TRBJ1-1, with a weak D call TRBD1 (5 bases). The CDR3 consists of 13 residues. CDR1 and CDR2 (germline): KGHSH, LQKENI. The V gene lost 2 bases and the J gene lost 7 bases, with 11 bases spanning the gap. In DNA, the CDR3 is TGTGCCAGCTCACCAGAAGGGGCCGGTGAAGCTTTCTTT. As protein: CASSPEGAGEAFF.

J is TRBJ2-1 and V is TRBV5-4; tentatively, D is TRBD2 (5 bases). The length of the CDR3 is 14 residues. Germline CDR1 reads SGHNT; CDR2 reads YYREEE (reference sequence). V was cut by 3 bases and J by 7 bases, with 14 bases left in between. CDR3 DNA sequence: TGTGCCAGCAGCTGGGTCGGGGAAGAAAATGAGCAGTTCTTC. Translation: CASSWVGEENEQFF.

This clone occurred once. The V call is TRBV5-1, the J call TRBJ2-7; the match to TRBD2 covers 7 bases. CDR3 length: 14 amino acids. After removal of 2 bases from V and 4 bases from J, the junction contained 6 bases not matched to a gene. From germline, CDR1 is SGHRS and CDR2 YFSETQ. CDR3 amino acids: CASSLGRGSYEQYF. CDR3 in DNA: TGCGCCAGCAGCTTAGGTCGCGGGAGTTACGAGCAGTACTTC.

This sequence joins TRBV30 and TRBJ2-7, with 8 bases identical to TRBD2. V shed 0 bases, J shed 6 bases, and the junction held 10 bases outside the gene matches. The germline CDR1 and CDR2 sequences are GTSNPN and SVGIG (reference sequence). The CDR3 length is 15 residues. CDR3 residues: CAWSVRGGVGREQYF. CDR3 DNA sequence: TGTGCCTGGAGTGTACGGGGGGGAGTCGGGCGCGAGCAGTACTTC.

Here the CDR3 reads CSAGQGNLDGYTF. The CDR3 DNA is TGCAGCGCGGGACAGGGGAATTTGGATGGCTACACCTTC. The chain uses TRBV29-1 and TRBJ1-2; TRBD1 aligns across 10 bases. The junction had 8 bases not matched to a gene; V was cut back by 7 bases and J by 6 bases. From germline, CDR1 is SQVTM and CDR2 ANQGSEA. This CDR3 has 13 residues.

The genes are TRBV7-8 and TRBJ2-7; 9 nucleotides agree with TRBD2. The CDR3 totals 19 residues. Germline CDR1 reads SGHVS; CDR2 reads FQNEAQ. With V trimmed by 1 base and J by 2 bases, 15 bases remained unmatched. The CDR3 protein is CASSLVWRLAEKSTYEQYF. Here the CDR3 DNA reads TGTGCCAGCAGCTTAGTCTGGAGACTAGCGGAAAAATCAACCTACGAGCAGTACTTC.

The rearrangement links TRBV6-4 to TRBJ2-1; D may be TRBD2 (6 bases). V lost 2 bases and J lost 0, with 11 bases in between. The CDR3 sequence is 16 residues long. CDR1 and CDR2 from the germline V gene are MRHNA and SNTAGT. In DNA, the CDR3 is TGTGCCAGCAGTGACGAGACTAGTCACTCCTACAATGAGCAGTTCTTC. Its translation: CASSDETSHSYNEQFF.

On this clone itself: A junction end diverges from the germline sequence, so it may reflect a read error. The chain carries TRBV7-7 and TRBJ2-5; D may be TRBD1 (6 bases). Germline values: CDR1 SSHAT, CDR2 FNYEAQ (reference sequence). The CDR3 sequence is 14 residues long. For the CDR3, the DNA is TGTGCTAGCAGCCTGGGACACCCACAAGATGACCAGTACTTC. This gives the protein CASSLGHPQDDQYF.

V and J are TRBV19 and TRBJ1-5, with 7 bases lining up with TRBD1. This CDR3 region has 13 residues. Germline CDR1 is LNHDA and CDR2 is SQIVND (reference sequence). With 7 bases clipped from V and 4 bases from J, the junction kept 4 bases outside the gene matches. The CDR3 DNA follows: TGTGCCAGTAAGGGGGCCGGGAATCAGCCCCAGCATTTT. It is translated as CASKGAGNQPQHF.

This clone was counted only a few times. The J gene is TRBJ2-5, the V gene TRBV25-1, with 7 bases that match TRBD2. The J call may be mistaken, given a closer DNA end match to TRBJ2-7. CDR3 length equals 14 residues. The V gene's germline CDR1 is MGHDK and CDR2 SYGVNS. CDR3 protein: CASSEVREGYEQYF. CDR3 sequence (DNA): TGTGCCAGCAGTGAAGTCAGGGAGGGTTACGAGCAGTACTTC.

The V and J genes are TRBV6-5 and TRBJ1-1, with 7 positions matching TRBD1. Germline values: CDR1 MNHEY, CDR2 SVGAGI. This CDR3 is built from 15 residues. J gave up 2 bases and V 1 base, and 4 bases lay outside the gene matches. The CDR3 bases are TGTGCCAGCAGTTACTTTAGGGACAGTAACACTGAAGCTTTCTTT. It codes for CASSYFRDSNTEAFF.

The chain couples TRBV29-1 to TRBJ2-7; D not certain. Germline V gives CDR1 SQVTM, CDR2 ANQGSEA. Trimming shortened V by 2 bases and J by 3 bases, and 17 bases separated the two germline ends. The length of the CDR3 is 15 residues. The DNA for the CDR3 is TGCAGCGTTGAATCTGTAGATAATTTCGGCTACGAGCAGTACTTC. This codes for CSVESVDNFGYEQYF.

This rearrangement joins TRBV13 to TRBJ1-6, with 9 bases that match TRBD1. The V gene's germline CDR1 is PRHDT and CDR2 FYEKMQ (reference sequence). The V and J ends lost 2 bases and 7 bases, in that order; junction bases with no gene match: 27. The CDR3 covers 23 residues. CDR3 nucleotides: TGTGCCAGCAGCTTACGGGGGGGCCCCGGGACAGGGATCCCCCCCCTCCTAAATTCACCCCTCCACTTT. Its translation: CASSLRGGPGTGIPPLLNSPLHF.

V and J are TRBV7-9 and TRBJ2-7; TRBD2 agrees at 9 bases. The germline gives CDR1 SEHNR, CDR2 FQNEAQ (reference sequence). V was clipped by 5 bases and J by 5 bases; unmatched bases: 4. The CDR3 loop spans 13 amino acids. CDR3 DNA: TGTGCCAGCAGCCGTGGGACTAGCAACGAGCAGTACTTC. Its protein is CASSRGTSNEQYF.

J is TRBJ1-4 and V is TRBV2, with 11 bases matching TRBD1. Looked up from germline, CDR1 is SNHLY and CDR2 is FYNNEI. This CDR3 is 18 amino acids long. The V and J ends lost 6 bases and 4 bases, in that order; junction bases with no gene match: 13. The chain's CDR3 is CASSTGTGGPKVNEKLFF. The DNA of the CDR3 is TGTGCCAGCAGCACCGGGACAGGGGGACCTAAGGTTAATGAAAAACTGTTTTTT.

The rearrangement links TRBV5-4 to TRBJ2-5; 15 bases line up with TRBD2. The CDR3 has 19 amino acids. V gave up 4 bases and J gave up 4 bases; unmatched junction bases: 14. The germline V gene has CDR1 SGHNT and CDR2 YYREEE (reference sequence). CDR3 coding DNA: TGTGCCAGCAGCCCCCCCGGGACTAGCGGGAGGAAGAGGGGAGAGACCCAGTACTTC. Translated: CASSPPGTSGRKRGETQYF.

The count of this clone is one. V and J are TRBV29-1 and TRBJ1-4; 8 nucleotides agree with TRBD1. The CDR3 totals 13 residues. The germline gives CDR1 SQVTM, CDR2 ANQGSEA. V was clipped by 4 bases and J by 8 bases; unmatched bases: 6. CDR3 coding DNA: TGCAGCGTTGCCCAGGGGGCTAGGGAAAAACTGTTTTTT. It is translated as CSVAQGAREKLFF.

The chain has TRBV30 and TRBJ1-1; D is unclear. This CDR3 comprises 14 residues. From germline, CDR1 is GTSNPN and CDR2 SVGIG (reference sequence). The ends were cut back, 3 bases at V and 1 base at J, with 12 bases in the middle. CDR3 DNA sequence: TGTGCCTGGAGAATGGGCAACCCGAACACTGAAGCTTTCTTT. This translates into CAWRMGNPNTEAFF.

The chain links TRBV10-1 to TRBJ1-5; TRBD1 matches 7 bases. J lost 6 bases, V lost 2 bases, and 7 bases had no gene match. This CDR3 is 15 amino acids long. Germline V gene sequence: CDR1 WNHNN, CDR2 SYGVQD (reference sequence). The CDR3 DNA is TGCGCCAGCAGTGAGGACAGGGTATTGTCTCAGCCCCAGCATTTT. Protein sequence: CASSEDRVLSQPQHF.

This clone has a handful of counts. V usage is TRBV19 and J usage is TRBJ2-2; D is perhaps TRBD2 (5 bases). The CDR3 runs 14 residues. Looked up from germline, CDR1 is LNHDA and CDR2 is SQIVND (reference sequence). V lost 4 bases and J lost 7, with 13 bases in between. The CDR3 DNA follows: TGTGCCAGTAGTACCCAGACCCGGGGCGGGGAGCTGTTTTTT. Protein: CASSTQTRGGELFF.

V is TRBV7-9 and J is TRBJ2-1, with D possibly matching TRBD2 (5 bases). This CDR3 spans 10 amino acids. Germline CDR1 SEHNR, CDR2 FQNEAQ (reference sequence). V dropped 11 bases and J dropped 8 bases, with 10 bases sitting between them. The CDR3 nucleotides are TGTGCCCTCGACGGGGATGAGCAGTTCTTC. Amino acid sequence: CALDGDEQFF.

This clone was counted once. This rearrangement joins TRBV15 to TRBJ2-4, with D perhaps matching TRBD2 (6 bases). This CDR3 has 15 residues. Trimming left V 7 bases short and J 2 bases short, with 15 bases between. CDR1 is LNHNV, CDR2 YYDKDF, per germline (reference sequence). The CDR3 spells CATTEEGETKNIQYF. The CDR3 DNA is TGTGCCACCACTGAGGAGGGTGAAACCAAAAACATTCAGTACTTC.

The rearrangement links TRBV7-2 to TRBJ2-1; TRBD1 aligns across 9 bases. The CDR3 is 13 residues long. Germline CDR1 reads SGHTA; CDR2 reads FQGNSA. With 5 bases clipped from V and 8 bases from J, the junction kept 4 bases outside the gene matches. The CDR3 DNA reads TGTGCCAGCAGCCCGGGACAGGGAGATGAGCAGTTCTTC. Protein sequence: CASSPGQGDEQFF.

V and J are TRBV6-1 and TRBJ2-7, with D maybe TRBD1 (6 bases). The CDR3 has 15 amino acids. Germline assignment: CDR1 MNHNS and CDR2 SASEGT. V was cut by 4 bases and J by 6 bases, with 19 bases left in between. The CDR3 nucleotides read TGTGCCAGCAGTGTCCAGCCGGACAGCTTTTCCGAGCAGTACTTC. Its translation is CASSVQPDSFSEQYF.

The chain has TRBV19 and TRBJ1-4, with D possibly TRBD1 on 6 matching bases. V dropped 5 bases and J dropped 5 bases, with 12 bases sitting between them. Looked up from germline, CDR1 is LNHDA and CDR2 is SQIVND (reference sequence). The CDR3 consists of 14 residues. CDR3 sequence reads: CASSVKGGNEKLFF. The CDR3 nucleotides are TGTGCCAGTAGTGTCAAGGGGGGGAATGAAAAACTGTTTTTT.

The rearrangement links TRBV10-3 to TRBJ2-7; 7 bases are a match to TRBD1. Germline V gene data show CDR1 as ENHRY and CDR2 as SYGVKD. V lost 7 bases, J lost 3 bases, and 9 bases stayed unmatched. This CDR3 spans 14 amino acids. DNA for the CDR3: TGTGCCATCACCACCGGGACAGACTACTACGAGCAGTACTTC. It is translated as CAITTGTDYYEQYF.

The chain recombines TRBV7-6 with TRBJ2-1; 8 bases are shared with TRBD2. V lost 1 base and J lost 2; bases outside the gene matches: 7. The germline CDR1 and CDR2 sequences are SGHVS and FNYEAQ. This CDR3 is built from 17 residues. This CDR3 reads CASSLVVGTSPYNEQFF. The CDR3 nucleotides are TGTGCCAGCAGCTTAGTCGTGGGGACTAGTCCCTACAATGAGCAGTTCTTC.